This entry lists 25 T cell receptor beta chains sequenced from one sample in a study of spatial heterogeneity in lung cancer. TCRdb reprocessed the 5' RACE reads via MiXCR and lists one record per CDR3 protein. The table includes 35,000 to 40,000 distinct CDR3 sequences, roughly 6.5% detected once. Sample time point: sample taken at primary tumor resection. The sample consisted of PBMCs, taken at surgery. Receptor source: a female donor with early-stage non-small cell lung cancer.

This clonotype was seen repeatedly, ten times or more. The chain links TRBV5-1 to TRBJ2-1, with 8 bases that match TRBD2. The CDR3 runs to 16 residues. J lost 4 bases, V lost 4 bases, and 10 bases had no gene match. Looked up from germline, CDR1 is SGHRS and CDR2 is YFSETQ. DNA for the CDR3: TGCGCCAGCAGCCCGGAACTAGCGGAGAATTACAATGAGCAGTTCTTC. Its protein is CASSPELAENYNEQFF.

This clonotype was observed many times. The CDR3 DNA reads TGTGCCAGCAGCCAATTTACAGGGCACCAAGAGACCCAGTACTTC. Translated, it gives CASSQFTGHQETQYF. V is TRBV3-1 and J is TRBJ2-5; a weak D match, TRBD1 (6 bases). CDR3 length: 15 amino acids. Trimming left V 2 bases short and J 0 bases short, with 10 bases between. Germline-derived CDR1 and CDR2 are LGHDT and YNNKEL (reference sequence).

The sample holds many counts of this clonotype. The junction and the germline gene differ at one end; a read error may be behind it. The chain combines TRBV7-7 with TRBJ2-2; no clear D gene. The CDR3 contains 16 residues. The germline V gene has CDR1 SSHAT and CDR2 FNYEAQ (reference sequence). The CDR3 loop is CASSPEVAANTGELFF. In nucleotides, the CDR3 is TGTGCTAGCAGCCCTGAGGTTGCGGCTAACACCGGGGAGCTGTTTTTT.

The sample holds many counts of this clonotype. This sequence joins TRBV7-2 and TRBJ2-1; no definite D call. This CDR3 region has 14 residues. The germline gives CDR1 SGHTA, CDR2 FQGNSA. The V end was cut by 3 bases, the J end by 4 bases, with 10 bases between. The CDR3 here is CASSFDSRYNEQFF. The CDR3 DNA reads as TGTGCCAGCAGCTTCGACTCGAGGTACAATGAGCAGTTCTTC.

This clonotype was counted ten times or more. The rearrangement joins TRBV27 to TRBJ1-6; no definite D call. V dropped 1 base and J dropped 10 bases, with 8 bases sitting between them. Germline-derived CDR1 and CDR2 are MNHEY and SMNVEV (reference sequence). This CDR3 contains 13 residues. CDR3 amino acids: CASSLFRLSPLHF. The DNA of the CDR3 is TGTGCCAGCAGTTTATTCAGGTTGTCACCCCTCCACTTT.

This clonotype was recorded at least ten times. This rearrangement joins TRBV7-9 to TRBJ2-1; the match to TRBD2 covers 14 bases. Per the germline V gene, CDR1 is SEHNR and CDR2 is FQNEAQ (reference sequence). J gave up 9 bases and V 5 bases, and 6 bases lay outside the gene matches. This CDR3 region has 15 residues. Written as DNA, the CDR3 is TGTGCCAGCAGCGCATACGGGACTAGCGGGGGTGAGCAGTTCTTC. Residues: CASSAYGTSGGEQFF.

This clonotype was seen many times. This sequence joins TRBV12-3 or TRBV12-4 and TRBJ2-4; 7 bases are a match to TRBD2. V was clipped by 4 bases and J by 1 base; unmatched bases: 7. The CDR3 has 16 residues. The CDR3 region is CASSYSWEGAKNIQYF. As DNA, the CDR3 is TGTGCCAGCAGTTACTCGTGGGAGGGCGCCAAAAACATTCAGTACTTC.

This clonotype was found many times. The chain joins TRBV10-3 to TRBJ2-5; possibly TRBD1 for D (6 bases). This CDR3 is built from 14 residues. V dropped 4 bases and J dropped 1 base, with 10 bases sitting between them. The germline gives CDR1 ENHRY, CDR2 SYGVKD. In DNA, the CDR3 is TGTGCCATCAGTGTGGACAGATCCCAAGAGACCCAGTACTTC. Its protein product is CAISVDRSQETQYF.

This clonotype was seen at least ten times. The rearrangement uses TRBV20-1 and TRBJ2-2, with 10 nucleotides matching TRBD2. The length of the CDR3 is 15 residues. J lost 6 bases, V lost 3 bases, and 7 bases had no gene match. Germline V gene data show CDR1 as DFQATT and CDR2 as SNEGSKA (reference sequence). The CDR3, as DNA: TGCAGTGCTAGTGTACTAGCGGGACGGGCCGGGGAGCTGTTTTTT. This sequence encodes CSASVLAGRAGELFF.

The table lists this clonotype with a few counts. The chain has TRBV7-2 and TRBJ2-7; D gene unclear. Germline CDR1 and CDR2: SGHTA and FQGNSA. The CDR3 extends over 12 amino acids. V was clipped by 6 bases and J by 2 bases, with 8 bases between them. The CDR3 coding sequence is TGTGCCAGCAGTCCATCGCCCTACGAGCAGTACTTC. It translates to CASSPSPYEQYF.

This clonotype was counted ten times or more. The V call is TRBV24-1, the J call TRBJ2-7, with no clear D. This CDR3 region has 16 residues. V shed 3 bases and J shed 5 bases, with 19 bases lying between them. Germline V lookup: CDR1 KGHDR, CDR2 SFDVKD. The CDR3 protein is CATSDPHGRYPDEQYF. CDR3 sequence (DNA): TGTGCCACCAGTGATCCCCACGGACGGTACCCTGACGAGCAGTACTTC.

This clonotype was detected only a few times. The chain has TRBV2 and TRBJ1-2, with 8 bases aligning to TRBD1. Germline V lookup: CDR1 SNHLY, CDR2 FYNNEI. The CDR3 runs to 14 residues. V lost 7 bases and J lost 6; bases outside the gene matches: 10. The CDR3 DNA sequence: TGTGCCAGCATTCCTCAGGGGGCGAATGATGGCTACACCTTC. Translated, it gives CASIPQGANDGYTF.

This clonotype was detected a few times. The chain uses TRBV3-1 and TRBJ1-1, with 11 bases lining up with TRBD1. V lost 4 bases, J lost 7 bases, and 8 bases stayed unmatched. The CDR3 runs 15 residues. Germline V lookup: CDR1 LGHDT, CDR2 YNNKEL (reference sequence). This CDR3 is CASSRPGQGVFEAFF. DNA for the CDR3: TGTGCCAGCAGCCGCCCGGGACAGGGGGTCTTTGAAGCTTTCTTT.

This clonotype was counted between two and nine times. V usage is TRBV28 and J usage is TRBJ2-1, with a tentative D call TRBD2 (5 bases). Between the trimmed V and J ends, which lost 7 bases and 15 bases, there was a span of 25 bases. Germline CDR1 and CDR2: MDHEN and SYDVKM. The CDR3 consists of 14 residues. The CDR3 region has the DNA TGTGCCAGCAAGGGAGTAGCGTGGGCCTCAGCATGGTTCTTC. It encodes CASKGVAWASAWFF. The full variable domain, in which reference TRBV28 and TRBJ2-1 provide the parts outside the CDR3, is DVKVTQSSRYLVKRTGEKVFLECVQDMDHENMFWYRQDPGLGLRLIYFSYDVKMKEKGDIPEGYSVSREKKERFSLILESASTNQTSMYLCASKGVAWASAWFFGPGTRLTVL.

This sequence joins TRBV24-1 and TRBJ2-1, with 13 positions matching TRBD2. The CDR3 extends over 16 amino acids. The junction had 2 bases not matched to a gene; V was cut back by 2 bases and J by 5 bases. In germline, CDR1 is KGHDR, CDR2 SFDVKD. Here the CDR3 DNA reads TGTGCCACCAGTGATTGGACTAGCGGGAGCCACAATGAGCAGTTCTTC. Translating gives CATSDWTSGSHNEQFF.

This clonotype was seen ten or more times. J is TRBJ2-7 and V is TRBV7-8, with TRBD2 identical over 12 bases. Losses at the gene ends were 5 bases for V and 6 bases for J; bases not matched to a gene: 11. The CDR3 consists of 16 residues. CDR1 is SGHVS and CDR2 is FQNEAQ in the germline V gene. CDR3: CASSLATSGGFLEQYF. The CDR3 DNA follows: TGTGCCAGCAGCCTCGCAACTAGCGGGGGGTTTCTCGAGCAGTACTTC.

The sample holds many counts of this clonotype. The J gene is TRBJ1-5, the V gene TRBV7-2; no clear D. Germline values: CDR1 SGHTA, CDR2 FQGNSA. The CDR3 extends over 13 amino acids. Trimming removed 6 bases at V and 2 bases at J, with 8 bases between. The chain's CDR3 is CASRGSGNQPQHF. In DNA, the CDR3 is TGTGCCAGCAGGGGGAGTGGCAATCAGCCCCAGCATTTT.

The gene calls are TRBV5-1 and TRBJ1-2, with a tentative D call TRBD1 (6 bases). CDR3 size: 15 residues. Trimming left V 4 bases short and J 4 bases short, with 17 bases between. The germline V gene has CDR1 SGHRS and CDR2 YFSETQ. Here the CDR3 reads CASSATGPGGYGYTF. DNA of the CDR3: TGCGCCAGCAGCGCAACAGGGCCGGGAGGCTATGGCTACACCTTC.

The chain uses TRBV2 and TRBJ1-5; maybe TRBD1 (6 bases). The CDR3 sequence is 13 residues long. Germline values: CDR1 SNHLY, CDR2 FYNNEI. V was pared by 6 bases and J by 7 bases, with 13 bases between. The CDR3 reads CASRAQGDQPQHF. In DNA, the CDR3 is TGTGCCAGCAGGGCACAGGGAGACCAGCCCCAGCATTTT.

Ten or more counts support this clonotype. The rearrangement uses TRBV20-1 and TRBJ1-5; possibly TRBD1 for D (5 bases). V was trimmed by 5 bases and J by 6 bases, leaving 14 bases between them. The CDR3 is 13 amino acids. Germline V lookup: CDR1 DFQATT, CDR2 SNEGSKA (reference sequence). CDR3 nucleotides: TGCAGTGCTTCTACAGGTAGCGGTCAGCCCCAGCATTTT. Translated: CSASTGSGQPQHF.

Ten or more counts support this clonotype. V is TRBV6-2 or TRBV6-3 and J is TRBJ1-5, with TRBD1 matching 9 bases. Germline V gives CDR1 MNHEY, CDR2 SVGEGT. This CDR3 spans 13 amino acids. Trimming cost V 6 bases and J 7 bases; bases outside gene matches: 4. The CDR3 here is CASRRTGEQPQHF. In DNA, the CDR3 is TGTGCCAGCAGAAGGACAGGGGAACAGCCCCAGCATTTT.

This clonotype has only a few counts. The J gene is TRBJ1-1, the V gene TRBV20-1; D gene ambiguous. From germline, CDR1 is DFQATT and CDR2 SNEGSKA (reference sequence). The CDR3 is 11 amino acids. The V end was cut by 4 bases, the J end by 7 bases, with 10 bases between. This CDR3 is CSAKGASEAFF. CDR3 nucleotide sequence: TGCAGTGCTAAGGGTGCGAGTGAAGCTTTCTTT.

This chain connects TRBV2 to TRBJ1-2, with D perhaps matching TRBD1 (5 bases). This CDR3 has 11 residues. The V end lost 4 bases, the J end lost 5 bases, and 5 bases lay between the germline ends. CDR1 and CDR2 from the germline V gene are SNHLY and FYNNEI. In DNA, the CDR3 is TGTGCCAGCAGTGGGGGGTATGGCTACACCTTC. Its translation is CASSGGYGYTF.

The CDR3 protein is CASSLEGLGTSGNTIYF. CDR3 nucleotide sequence: TGTGCCAGCAGCTTAGAAGGGCTGGGTACCTCTGGAAACACCATATATTTT. V gene TRBV11-2 combines with J gene TRBJ1-3; unclear D gene. Germline-derived CDR1 and CDR2 are SGHAT and FQNNGV. V gave up 0 bases and J gave up 0 bases, with 12 bases separating them. The CDR3 sequence is 17 residues long.

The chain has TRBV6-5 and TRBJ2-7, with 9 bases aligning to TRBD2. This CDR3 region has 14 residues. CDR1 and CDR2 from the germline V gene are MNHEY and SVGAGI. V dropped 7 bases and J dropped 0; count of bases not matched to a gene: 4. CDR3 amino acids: CASMGGGGSYEQYF. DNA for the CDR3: TGTGCCAGCATGGGCGGGGGGGGCTCCTACGAGCAGTACTTC.